Below are 13 T cell receptor beta chains sequenced from a single sample in a study of identical twins. TCRdb re-derived calls from the 5' RACE reads in MiXCR, one entry per CDR3 protein. The data contain hundreds of thousands of distinct CDR3 sequences, roughly 6.2% of them singletons. The sample comprised naive T cells sorted from blood. The source of these receptors is a man younger than 35 in good health.

A few counts support this clonotype. The chain uses TRBV20-1 and TRBJ1-2; D not certain. CDR1 DFQATT and CDR2 SNEGSKA come from the germline V gene (reference sequence). This CDR3 has 12 residues. The ends were cut back, 5 bases at V and 2 bases at J, with 9 bases in the middle. DNA for the CDR3: TGCAGTGCTCTCAGTAAAAACTATGGCTACACCTTC. It encodes CSALSKNYGYTF.

This clonotype occurred a few times. The rearrangement uses TRBV30 and TRBJ1-1; the D gene is possibly TRBD1 (6 bases). Deletions cut 0 bases from V and 4 bases from J, with 15 bases between. This CDR3 is built from 15 residues. In germline, CDR1 is GTSNPN, CDR2 SVGIG (reference sequence). CDR3 DNA sequence: TGTGCCTGGAGTGTACTGGGGGGCGCGAGCACTGAAGCTTTCTTT. This translates into CAWSVLGGASTEAFF. The full variable domain, its missing parts supplied by reference TRBV30 and TRBJ1-1, is SQTIHQWPATLVQPVGSPLSLECTVEGTSNPNLYWYRQAAGRGLQLLFYSVGIGQISSEVPQNLSASRPQDRQFILSSKKLLLSDSGFYLCAWSVLGGASTEAFFGQGTRLTVV.

This clonotype was seen at least ten times. The gene calls are TRBV12-3 or TRBV12-4 and TRBJ2-4; D possibly matches TRBD1 or TRBD2 (5 bases each). This CDR3 region has 12 residues. V lost 5 bases and J lost 7, with 9 bases in between. CDR3 in DNA: TGTGCCAGCAGTGGGGGTGTGAACATTCAGTACTTC. Encoded protein: CASSGGVNIQYF.

This clonotype was found a few times. The chain joins TRBV9 to TRBJ2-3; 10 nucleotides agree with TRBD2. This CDR3 has 16 amino acids. V was clipped by 6 bases and J by 3 bases; unmatched bases: 10. CDR1 is SGDLS, CDR2 YYNGEE, per germline. The CDR3 is CASNRQLAGVTDTQYF. The CDR3 DNA reads TGTGCCAGCAACCGACAGCTAGCGGGAGTAACAGATACGCAGTATTTT.

The sample holds many counts of this clonotype. V and J are TRBV4-1 and TRBJ2-4; D is undetermined. The CDR3 length is 13 residues. The V gene lost 4 bases and the J gene lost 8 bases, with 12 bases spanning the gap. In germline, CDR1 is MGHRA, CDR2 YSYEKL. In nucleotides, the CDR3 is TGCGCCAGCAGCCCAGAAAATAGGGACATTCAGTACTTC. As protein: CASSPENRDIQYF.

This clonotype was detected ten times or more. The J gene is TRBJ2-4, the V gene TRBV15, with D tentatively TRBD1 (5 bases). Germline CDR1 is LNHNV and CDR2 is YYDKDF (reference sequence). V was shortened by 5 bases and J by 7 bases, with 12 bases between the two germline ends. The CDR3 length is 13 residues. For the CDR3, the DNA is TGTGCCACCAGCCCCCTTTCAGGGAACATTCAGTACTTC. Translation: CATSPLSGNIQYF.

There are many counts of this clonotype. V and J are TRBV15 and TRBJ2-5, with TRBD1 as a possible D gene (6 bases). Per germline, CDR1 LNHNV and CDR2 YYDKDF (reference sequence). The CDR3 extends over 15 amino acids. Deletions cut 0 bases from V and 7 bases from J, with 15 bases between. The CDR3: CATSRDYREGGTQYF. Here the CDR3 DNA reads TGTGCCACCAGCAGAGATTATCGGGAAGGGGGGACCCAGTACTTC.

This sequence joins TRBV2 and TRBJ2-1, with 7 bases aligning to TRBD2. The trim removed 7 bases at V and 4 bases at J, leaving 13 bases unmatched. Germline CDR1 reads SNHLY; CDR2 reads FYNNEI. CDR3 length: 16 residues. CDR3 sequence (DNA): TGTGCCAGCACCCTGAATCCCCTAGCGGCATACAATGAGCAGTTCTTC. Translating it yields CASTLNPLAAYNEQFF.

There are a few counts of this clonotype. V and J are TRBV7-9 and TRBJ2-5; possible D gene TRBD2, 6 bases. V was pared by 11 bases and J by 5 bases, with 6 bases between. Germline CDR1 and CDR2: SEHNR and FQNEAQ (reference sequence). The CDR3 has 9 amino acids. The CDR3 DNA follows: TGTGCCGGGGGGGAGACCCAGTACTTC. Translation gives CAGGETQYF.

This clonotype was seen at least ten times. The chain carries TRBV11-2 and TRBJ2-5; D unclear. The CDR3 is 14 amino acids. From germline, CDR1 is SGHAT and CDR2 FQNNGV. The V and J ends lost 5 bases and 1 base respectively, with 11 bases between them. The CDR3 bases are TGTGCCAGCAGCCCACAAACTCTCCAAGAGACCCAGTACTTC. Encoded protein: CASSPQTLQETQYF.

Here the CDR3 reads CASSPRLPAGPNNEQFF. As DNA, the CDR3 is TGTGCCAGCTCACCACGGTTACCAGCGGGACCGAACAATGAGCAGTTCTTC. This chain links TRBV18 with TRBJ2-1, with 7 bases matching TRBD2. The germline V gene has CDR1 KGHSH and CDR2 LQKENI. J was trimmed by 5 bases and V by 1 base; bases with no gene match: 11. This CDR3 has 17 residues.

V is TRBV7-2 and J is TRBJ2-3; no clear D gene. The CDR3 is 12 residues long. The ends were cut back, 0 bases at V and 14 bases at J, with 12 bases in the middle. Germline loops: CDR1 SGHTA, CDR2 FQGNSA. This CDR3 is CASSLAFLDPYF. The CDR3 DNA follows: TGTGCCAGCAGCTTAGCGTTTTTGGATCCGTATTTT.

This clonotype came up many times. The V and J genes are TRBV5-1 and TRBJ2-7; possible D gene TRBD1, 5 bases. V was pared by 4 bases and J by 2 bases, with 13 bases between. This CDR3 spans 14 amino acids. Germline CDR1 reads SGHRS; CDR2 reads YFSETQ. The DNA for the CDR3 is TGCGCCAGCAGCCTTCGGACAAAAGCCTACGAGCAGTACTTC. Its protein product is CASSLRTKAYEQYF. The full variable domain, rest sourced from reference TRBV5-1 and TRBJ2-7, is KAGVTQTPRYLIKTRGQQVTLSCSPISGHRSVSWYQQTPGQGLQFLFEYFSETQRNKGNFPGRFSGRQFSNSRSEMNVSTLELGDSALYLCASSLRTKAYEQYFGPGTRLTVT.